This T cell receptor (beta chain) was identified in a study of OX40 agonist ivuxolimab in advanced cancers. On the study more broadly: Patients achieving partial responses numbered three: one hepatocellular carcinoma case and two cutaneous melanoma cases.

Blood sampling took place at baseline, cycle 4 day 1, and cycle 7 day 1. Study-level findings and limits: Clonal expansion in partial responders at 0.1-3.0 mg/kg ranked among the lowest.

The protocol was immunoSEQ multiplex PCR, while the TCRdb copy is restricted to in-frame clones and leaves out a portion. The sample has tens of thousands of clones, 87% seen once; the top ten hold roughly 1.5%. In the case of this clone: Its matching antigen is unknown.

CDR3 size: 13 residues. CDR1 and CDR2 from the germline V gene are LNHNV and YYDKDF (reference sequence). V was cut by 5 bases and J by 4 bases, with 9 bases left in between. The sample in question was CD4+ or CD8+ T cells sorted from blood, obtained in a trial of the OX40 agonist ivuxolimab. This chain uses TRBV15 with TRBJ1-5; D perhaps matches TRBD1 (6 bases). The clonotype comes from an adult with an advanced solid tumor such as melanoma, head and neck, liver or kidney cancer. The CDR3 is CATSARGNQPQHF. The CDR3 DNA is TGTGCCACCAGCGCCAGGGGTAATCAGCCCCAGCATTTT.